The sequence of this T cell receptor (beta chain) was determined in a study of monozygotic twins with inflammatory bowel disease. Overall study findings and caveats: Treatment differences in immunosuppression may have added variability to the repertoires of patients.

TCRdb re-called the 5' RACE reads and shows each CDR3 protein once, DNA omitted. The sample totals 420,000 or so distinct CDR3 sequences. For this clonotype: Antigen unknown.

This CDR3 comprises 15 residues. The V gene's germline CDR1 is SGHTA and CDR2 FQGNSA. This receptor was identified in a human donor with ulcerative colitis or Crohn's disease, or a healthy co-twin of an affected twin (not recorded which). The chain has TRBV7-2 and TRBJ2-7; without DNA, the TCRdb call of TRBD2 cannot be checked. The sequenced sample was blood. The CDR3 is CASSSEGGGAYEQYF.